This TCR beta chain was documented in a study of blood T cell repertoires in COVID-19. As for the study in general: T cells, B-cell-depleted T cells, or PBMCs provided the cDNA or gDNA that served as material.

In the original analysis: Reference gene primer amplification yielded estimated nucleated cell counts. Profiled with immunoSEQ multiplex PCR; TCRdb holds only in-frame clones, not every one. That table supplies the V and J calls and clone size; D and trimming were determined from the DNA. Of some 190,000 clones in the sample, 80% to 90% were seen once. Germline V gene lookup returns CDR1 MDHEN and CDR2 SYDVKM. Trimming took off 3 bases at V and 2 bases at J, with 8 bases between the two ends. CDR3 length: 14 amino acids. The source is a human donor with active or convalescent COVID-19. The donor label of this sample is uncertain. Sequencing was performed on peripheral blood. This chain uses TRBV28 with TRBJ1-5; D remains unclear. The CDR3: CASSLAGGNQPQHF. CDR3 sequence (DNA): TGTGCCAGCAGTTTGGCTGGAGGCAATCAGCCCCAGCATTTT.